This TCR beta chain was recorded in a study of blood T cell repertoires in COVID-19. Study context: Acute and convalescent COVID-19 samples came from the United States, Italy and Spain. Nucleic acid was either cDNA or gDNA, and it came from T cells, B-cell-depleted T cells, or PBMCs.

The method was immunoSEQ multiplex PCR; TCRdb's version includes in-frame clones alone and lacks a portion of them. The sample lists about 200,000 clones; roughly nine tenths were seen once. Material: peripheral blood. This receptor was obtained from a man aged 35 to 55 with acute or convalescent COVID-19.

The CDR3 spells CSVVGTGGEDTQYF. CDR3 DNA: TGCAGCGTTGTGGGGACAGGGGGTGAAGATACGCAGTATTTT. The chain recombines TRBV29-1 with TRBJ2-3; TRBD1 matches 11 bases. Germline CDR1 SQVTM, CDR2 ANQGSEA. Trimming removed 4 bases from V and 5 bases from J; junction bases left unmatched: 5. CDR3 length: 14 residues.